The 21 T cell receptor beta chains listed next were all sequenced from one sample in a study of T cell changes during pregnancy in multiple sclerosis. The assay was immunoSEQ multiplex PCR, and TCRdb's table has in-frame clones only and misses some. Seen here are 14,000 to 15,000 clones, about 86% observed once, and the top ten hold under 20%. Sequencing was performed on CD8+ T cells from peripheral blood mononuclear cells, taken in the first trimester of pregnancy. The receptors derive from a female donor with multiple sclerosis, enrolled in a pregnancy study.

The V gene is TRBV28, the J gene TRBJ2-7; 9 bases fit TRBD2. The CDR3 is made up of 15 amino acids. CDR1 MDHEN and CDR2 SYDVKM come from the germline V gene. V lost 3 bases and J lost 2; bases outside the gene matches: 5. DNA of the CDR3: TGTGCCAGCAGTTTCTCTGGCGGGAGGGCCTACGAGCAGTACTTC. Encoded protein: CASSFSGGRAYEQYF.

The chain links TRBV5-6 to TRBJ1-2, with 8 bases that match TRBD1. Germline loops: CDR1 SGHDT, CDR2 YYEEEE. J gave up 7 bases and V 3 bases, and 8 bases lay outside the gene matches. This CDR3 spans 14 amino acids. CDR3 DNA: TGTGCCAGCAGCTCCGGACAGGGAAACGGTGGCTACACCTTC. Translating gives CASSSGQGNGGYTF.

This chain connects TRBV14 to TRBJ2-1, with D maybe TRBD2 (6 bases). The CDR3 spans 12 residues. The ends were cut back, 8 bases at V and 8 bases at J, with 13 bases in the middle. Germline CDR1 SGHDN, CDR2 FVKESK. The CDR3 spells CASAGSWDEQFF. CDR3 coding DNA: TGTGCCAGCGCGGGATCTTGGGATGAGCAGTTCTTC.

This rearrangement joins TRBV28 to TRBJ2-3; 9 nucleotides align to TRBD1. The CDR3 totals 18 residues. The germline gives CDR1 MDHEN, CDR2 SYDVKM. Trimming removed 5 bases from V and 0 bases from J; junction bases left unmatched: 12. CDR3 in DNA: TGTGCCAGCAGTCTGACAGGGGGGCTCGTCCCTAGCACAGATACGCAGTATTTT. Protein product: CASSLTGGLVPSTDTQYF.

The genes are TRBV6-5 and TRBJ2-1, with 9 bases that match TRBD2. The germline gives CDR1 MNHEY, CDR2 SVGAGI. V lost 5 bases, J lost 6 bases, and 5 bases stayed unmatched. The CDR3 has 14 amino acids. This CDR3 is CASSAGTSSNEQFF. DNA for the CDR3: TGTGCCAGCAGTGCCGGGACTAGCAGCAATGAGCAGTTCTTC.

The CDR3 loop reads CASSLSQSGLAPYNEQFF. The CDR3 nucleotides read TGTGCCAGCAGTTTATCCCAGTCGGGACTAGCGCCATACAATGAGCAGTTCTTC. The gene calls are TRBV27 and TRBJ2-1, with 10 bases matching TRBD2. Germline V lookup: CDR1 MNHEY, CDR2 SMNVEV (reference sequence). The CDR3 runs 18 residues. The ends lost 0 bases at V and 4 bases at J; junction bases unmatched: 9.

The chain employs TRBV5-1 and TRBJ2-3, with a tentative D call TRBD2 (6 bases). Trimming stripped 2 bases from V and 2 bases from J, with 21 bases between. The CDR3 runs to 18 residues. In germline, CDR1 is SGHRS, CDR2 YFSETQ. CDR3 residues: CASSFHRKNSGITDTQYF. CDR3 sequence (DNA): TGCGCCAGCAGCTTCCACCGTAAGAATAGCGGAATCACAGATACGCAGTATTTT.

The J gene is TRBJ1-1, the V gene TRBV7-9; D not certain. Germline loops: CDR1 SEHNR, CDR2 FQNEAQ (reference sequence). Between the trimmed V and J ends, which lost 3 bases and 0 bases, there was a span of 11 bases. This CDR3 region has 15 residues. The CDR3 sequence: CASSFTPGMNTEAFF. Here the CDR3 DNA reads TGTGCCAGCAGCTTTACCCCAGGTATGAACACTGAAGCTTTCTTT. The full variable domain, completed using reference TRBV7-9 and TRBJ1-1, is DTGVSQNPRHKITKRGQNVTFRCDPISEHNRLYWYRQTLGQGPEFLTYFQNEAQLEKSRLLSDRFSAERPKGSFSTLEIQRTEQGDSAMYLCASSFTPGMNTEAFFGQGTRLTVV.

The J gene is TRBJ2-1, the V gene TRBV5-1; the D is unclear. V dropped 1 base and J dropped 0 bases, with 8 bases sitting between them. The germline V gene encodes CDR1 SGHRS and CDR2 YFSETQ. The CDR3 is 15 amino acids. The CDR3 here is CASSLRHSSYNEQFF. The CDR3 DNA follows: TGCGCCAGCAGCTTGAGACATAGCTCCTACAATGAGCAGTTCTTC.

The chain couples TRBV19 to TRBJ2-1, with 10 bases aligning to TRBD2. J lost 9 bases, V lost 7 bases, and 12 bases had no gene match. CDR3 length: 15 amino acids. Per germline, CDR1 LNHDA and CDR2 SQIVND (reference sequence). Written as DNA, the CDR3 is TGTGCCAGTACCTTAATAGCGGGGGGAGGTAGTGAGCAGTTCTTC. It translates to CASTLIAGGGSEQFF.

The V and J genes are TRBV5-6 and TRBJ1-1; D perhaps matches TRBD1 (6 bases). Germline CDR1 reads SGHDT; CDR2 reads YYEEEE. This CDR3 spans 14 amino acids. Trimming pared 3 bases from V and 3 bases from J, leaving 12 bases between. CDR3 protein: CASSYTGSHTEAFF. In DNA, the CDR3 is TGTGCCAGCAGCTACACAGGGAGTCACACTGAAGCTTTCTTT.

This clone was recorded once. This rearrangement joins TRBV12-5 to TRBJ1-1, with D unresolved. The CDR3 loop spans 14 amino acids. Between the trimmed V and J ends, which lost 5 bases and 3 bases, there was a span of 13 bases. From germline, CDR1 is LGHNT and CDR2 FRNRAP. The CDR3 spells CASGGGGGDTEAFF. The DNA of the CDR3 is TGTGCTAGTGGTGGAGGAGGCGGGGACACTGAAGCTTTCTTT. The full variable domain, in which reference TRBV12-5 and TRBJ1-1 provide the parts outside the CDR3, is DARVTQTPRHKVTEMGQEVTMRCQPILGHNTVFWYRQTMMQGLELLAYFRNRAPLDDSGMPKDRFSAEMPDATLATLKIQPSEPRDSAVYFCASGGGGGDTEAFFGQGTRLTVV.

In its sample, this clone was seen a few times. This chain links TRBV11-2 with TRBJ2-7, with D uncertain. The length of the CDR3 is 14 residues. V was cut by 1 base and J by 0 bases, with 7 bases left in between. CDR1 is SGHAT, CDR2 FQNNGV, per germline. The CDR3, as DNA: TGTGCCAGCAGCTTAGTAGTCTACTCCTACGAGCAGTACTTC. Its protein product is CASSLVVYSYEQYF.

The chain has TRBV2 and TRBJ2-4; 7 bases align to TRBD1. Germline lookup yields CDR1 SNHLY and CDR2 FYNNEI. The CDR3 consists of 16 residues. Trimming cost V 8 bases and J 3 bases; bases outside gene matches: 13. The CDR3 reads CASWETGVGSKNIQYF. In nucleotides, the CDR3 is TGTGCCAGCTGGGAAACAGGGGTCGGAAGCAAAAACATTCAGTACTTC.

The chain has TRBV10-2 and TRBJ2-7, with D perhaps matching TRBD1 (7 bases). There are 16 residues in the CDR3. Trimming took 0 bases from V and 4 from J, leaving 16 bases between them. Germline loops: CDR1 WSHSY, CDR2 SAAADI. DNA of the CDR3: TGCGCCAGCAGTGAGTCGATGCAACAGGGGAGGTACGAGCAGTACTTC. Translated, it gives CASSESMQQGRYEQYF.

This chain joins TRBV7-8 and TRBJ1-4; D perhaps matches TRBD1 (5 bases). Germline-derived CDR1 and CDR2 are SGHVS and FQNEAQ. The CDR3 spans 14 residues. Trimming left V 4 bases short and J 4 bases short, with 10 bases between. The CDR3 bases are TGTGCCAGCAGCTCCCGACAGAGTAATGAAAAACTGTTTTTT. It codes for CASSSRQSNEKLFF.

V is TRBV5-4 and J is TRBJ2-5, with D possibly being TRBD1 (5 bases). The CDR3 loop spans 17 amino acids. Trimming cost V 1 base and J 5 bases, with 21 bases left between them. Germline loops: CDR1 SGHNT, CDR2 YYREEE (reference sequence). The CDR3 nucleotides read TGTGCCAGCAGCTTGCAGCAGGGCAACCCGAAACAGGAGACCCAGTACTTC. This translates into CASSLQQGNPKQETQYF.

Points on this clone: At one boundary the junction diverges from the germline segment, which might be a read error. CDR3: CASSPEERRADTQYF. The DNA of the CDR3 is TGTGCCAGCAGCCCCGAAGAGCGGAGGGCAGACACGCAGTATTTT. The chain combines TRBV14 with TRBJ2-3; a weak D match, TRBD2 (6 bases). CDR3 length: 15 residues. Germline assignment: CDR1 SGHDN and CDR2 FVKESK.

The gene calls are TRBV6-1 and TRBJ2-7; 7 nucleotides match TRBD1. Germline CDR1 is MNHNS and CDR2 is SASEGT. After removal of 7 bases from V and 2 bases from J, the junction contained 2 bases not matched to a gene. CDR3 length equals 12 residues. CDR3 DNA sequence: TGTGCCAGCAAGGACAGGACCTACGAGCAGTACTTC. Translation: CASKDRTYEQYF.

CDR3: CASSLYPGSSYNEQFF. The CDR3 DNA reads TGTGCCAGCAGTTTATATCCGGGGAGCTCCTACAATGAGCAGTTCTTC. The V gene is TRBV27, the J gene TRBJ2-1; a weak D match, TRBD2 (5 bases). V lost 1 base and J lost 0, with 10 bases in between. This CDR3 has 16 amino acids. Per the germline V gene, CDR1 is MNHEY and CDR2 is SMNVEV (reference sequence).

The rearrangement links TRBV7-3 to TRBJ2-3, with 8 bases that match TRBD2. Germline CDR1 reads SGHTA; CDR2 reads FQGTGA. The CDR3 is made up of 16 amino acids. V lost 0 bases and J lost 2; bases outside the gene matches: 4. The DNA for the CDR3 is TGTGCCAGCAGCTTAACCGGGACTAGGTACACAGATACGCAGTATTTT. Translated, it gives CASSLTGTRYTDTQYF.